The TCR beta chain described here comes from a study of human T cells and chemical hapten exposure. Each cDNA molecule in the library carried unique molecular identifiers. TCRdb recomputed calls from the RACE reads with MiXCR, one row per CDR3 protein. The data hold approximately 82,000 distinct CDR3 sequences, with 6% to 8.5% observed a single time. Looked up from germline, CDR1 is DFQATT and CDR2 is SNEGSKA (reference sequence). V lost 5 bases to trimming and J lost 0 bases, with 16 bases between them. The CDR3 length is 15 residues. Time point: patch test 2, 6 weeks after DPC sensitization. Treatment meaning: therapeutic diphenylcyclopropenone sensitization with weekly scalp DPC.

The chain couples TRBV20-1 to TRBJ1-1, with D possibly matching TRBD1 (5 bases). The clonotype originates from a young woman with alopecia areata. Some clones in this sample may be carry-over from other donors' samples. Sequenced material: whole blood, taken in connection with sensitization to the hapten diphenylcyclopropenone (DPC). The CDR3 here is CSAGRGPDMNTEAFF. CDR3 bases: TGCAGTGCTGGACGGGGACCGGACATGAACACTGAAGCTTTCTTT.